These 24 T cell receptor delta chains came from one sample sequenced in a study of γδ T cells in repeated Plasmodium falciparum infection. TCRdb fed the multiplex PCR reads to CATT. The sample includes approximately 93,000 delta-chain clones, 0.85% to 1% of them seen just once. Flow sorting of PBMC yielded separate Vgamma9/Vdelta2+ and Vdelta2-negative gammadelta T cell populations for bulk repertoire analysis. The source material was gamma-delta T cells from blood. Receptors were obtained from a pool of human donors (malaria-infected and uninfected, not separated).

About this clone: TCRdb records a much larger clone's protein for this DNA, with a difference at residue 23 that likely arises from a read error; the protein given is the translation of the DNA. The genes are TRDV1 and TRDJ1; 13 positions agree with TRDD3. The germline V gene has CDR1 TSWWSYY and CDR2 QGS. This CDR3 is built from 25 residues. Written as DNA, the CDR3 is TGTGCTCTTGGGGAACTGAAGGGCCCTAATAGTCCTGACTGGGGGATACGCTGTCACACCGATAAACCCATCTTT. It yields the protein CALGELKGPNSPDWGIRCHTDKPIF.

This clone turned up a few times. For this DNA, TCRdb reports the protein of a much larger clone, which diverges at residue 6, most likely from a read error; the protein presented here is translated directly from the DNA. The V gene is TRDV1, the J gene TRDJ1, with TRDD3 matching 10 bases. The V segment lost 5 bases and the J segment 4 bases; nucleotides outside the gene matches: 28. The length of the CDR3 is 22 residues. Germline lookup yields CDR1 TSWWSYY and CDR2 QGS. The chain's CDR3 is CALGYGFGGIRVSGVLDDKLIF. The DNA of the CDR3 is TGTGCTCTTGGGTACGGTTTCGGGGGGATACGCGTATCAGGGGTTCTCGACGATAAACTCATCTTT.

Comment on this clone: The protein in TCRdb stems from a much larger clone and differs at residue 15 from this DNA's translation, likely a read error; here the protein is translated from the DNA. DNA of the CDR3: TGTGCCTTTTCAGTTCAAGACTGGGGGATATACCACTCCGCTGCAGTATTCTACACCGATAAACTCATCTTT. Translation: CAFSVQDWGIYHSAAVFYTDKLIF. This chain joins TRDV3 and TRDJ1; TRDD3 matches at 11 bases. The germline gives CDR1 TVYSNPD, CDR2 GDNSRS (reference sequence). The CDR3 sequence is 24 residues long. The trim removed 2 bases at V and 0 bases at J, leaving 32 bases unmatched.

With regard to this clone: TCRdb attributes to this sequence the protein of a much larger clone, which differs from the DNA translation at residue 10; a read error is likely, and the protein displayed is translated from the DNA. The rearrangement joins TRDV1 to TRDJ1; 7 nucleotides align to TRDD3. TCRdb supplies no J gene; here it was assigned by aligning the nucleotide sequence to germline. The CDR3 covers 15 residues. Germline CDR1 reads TSWWSYY; CDR2 reads QGS. With 0 bases clipped from V and 10 bases from J, the junction kept 11 bases outside the gene matches. As DNA, the CDR3 is TGTGCTCTTGGGGAACTACCCCGTCACGGGGGGATACTCATCTTT. This gives the protein CALGELPRHGGILIF.

This clone appeared a few times. TCRdb's protein, taken from a much larger clone, differs from this DNA's translation at residue 27, likely owing to a read error; the protein displayed comes from the DNA. The chain couples TRDV1 to TRDJ1, with TRDD3 identical over 12 bases. Germline loops: CDR1 TSWWSYY, CDR2 QGS. The CDR3 is made up of 28 amino acids. CDR3 sequence reads: CALGESTFLPAVVYCVLGDTRSTDKLTF. The DNA of the CDR3 is TGTGCTCTTGGGGAATCCACTTTCCTACCGGCCGTGGTGTACTGTGTACTGGGGGATACTCGATCCACCGATAAACTCACCTTT.

In its sample, this clone was seen a few times. TCRdb attributes to this sequence the protein of a much larger clone, which differs from the DNA translation at residue 14; a read error is likely, and the protein displayed is translated from the DNA. V is TRDV1 and J is TRDJ1; a possible D gene is TRDD3 (6 bases). The J gene was missing in TCRdb and was found by matching the end of the DNA to germline. The V gene lost 1 base and the J gene lost 7 bases, with 37 bases spanning the gap. CDR3 length: 22 residues. In germline, CDR1 is TSWWSYY, CDR2 QGS. The CDR3 bases are TGTGCTCTTGGGGAACCACCCCCCGGCCCGTCCCCAAGCCGGGGGACAGGTGGTAAACTCATCTTT. Amino acid sequence: CALGEPPPGPSPSRGTGGKLIF.

There are many counts of this clone. TCRdb has a much larger clone's protein, which differs at residue 4 from the translation of this DNA, likely because of a read error; what is shown is the protein translated from the DNA. The chain recombines TRDV2 with TRDJ1; 12 positions match TRDD3. In germline, CDR1 is GEAIGNYY, CDR2 EKD. The CDR3 sequence is 16 residues long. V lost 5 bases, J lost 7 bases, and 13 bases stayed unmatched. Here the CDR3 reads CACGRVLGDTSLKLIF. CDR3 sequence (DNA): TGTGCCTGTGGTCGGGTACTGGGGGATACCTCCCTTAAACTCATCTTT.

This clone was counted only a few times. The protein held in TCRdb is that of a much larger clone and does not match this DNA's translation at residue 16, likely because of a read error; the protein shown is translated from the DNA. The chain has TRDV1 and TRDJ1; 8 nucleotides agree with TRDD3. TCRdb gives no J gene; it was assigned here by matching the DNA to germline. V shed 0 bases, J shed 0 bases, and the junction held 30 bases outside the gene matches. The germline V gene has CDR1 TSWWSYY and CDR2 QGS. CDR3 length: 25 residues. The DNA of the CDR3 is TGTGCTCTTGGGGAACTGAAAGGCCCTAATAGTCCTGACTGGGGGGTACGCTGTCACACCGATAAACTCATCTTT. Protein product: CALGELKGPNSPDWGVRCHTDKLIF.

Regarding this clone: This DNA's translation and the protein TCRdb lists, from a much larger clone, do not match at residue 4, likely due to a read error; the protein shown is translated from the DNA. V gene TRDV3 combines with J gene TRDJ1; TRDD3 is a possible D gene (5 bases). The J gene was not available in TCRdb and was assigned here by matching the DNA to germline segments. CDR3 size: 15 residues. Trimming left V 2 bases short and J 3 bases short, with 19 bases between. Looked up from germline, CDR1 is TVYSNPD and CDR2 is GDNSRS (reference sequence). The chain's CDR3 is CAFVRAAFWADKLIF. In DNA, the CDR3 is TGTGCCTTTGTACGAGCCGCGTTCTGGGCCGATAAACTCATCTTT.

There are many counts of this clone. The chain couples TRDV1 to TRDJ1; 10 bases align to TRDD3. Germline V gene sequence: CDR1 TSWWSYY, CDR2 QGS. This CDR3 has 21 amino acids. Trimming removed 2 bases from V and 4 bases from J; junction bases left unmatched: 22. CDR3 residues: CALGERGSAFQMGDTGDKLIF. CDR3 in DNA: TGTGCTCTTGGGGAAAGGGGCTCGGCCTTCCAAATGGGGGATACCGGCGATAAACTCATCTTT.

This clone was detected ten times or more. The chain couples TRDV1 to TRDJ1, with D tentatively TRDD3 (6 bases). The V and J ends lost 5 bases and 0 bases respectively, with 13 bases between them. Germline V CDR1 and CDR2: TSWWSYY, QGS. This CDR3 comprises 15 residues. CDR3 nucleotide sequence: TGTGCTCTTGGGATCCCTGGGGTCAACACCGATAAACTCATCTTT. Its protein is CALGIPGVNTDKLIF.

On this clone itself: This probably arose from a read error, given a far larger clone one base away. This sample also contains other DNA sequences that code for the same CDR3. The chain is built from TRDV1 and TRDJ1, with 9 bases lining up with TRDD3. The J gene, missing from TCRdb, was assigned here through DNA to germline matching. V was pared by 2 bases and J by 0 bases, with 22 bases of the junction left unmatched. This CDR3 is 22 amino acids long. Germline V CDR1 and CDR2: TSWWSYY, QGS. The CDR3 protein is CALGEVRTKAGIRTTNTDKLIF. CDR3 bases: TGTGCTCTTGGGGAAGTTCGAACTAAGGCGGGGATACGGACTACTAACACCGATAAACTCATCTTT.

This clone was observed a handful of times. TCRdb records a much larger clone's protein for this DNA, with a difference at residue 5 that likely arises from a read error; the protein given is the translation of the DNA. This chain links TRDV1 with TRDJ1, with 11 bases identical to TRDD3. As TCRdb names no J gene, one was assigned here on the basis of a DNA match to germline. With V trimmed by 4 bases and J by 0 bases, 22 bases remained unmatched. The CDR3 has 22 amino acids. In germline, CDR1 is TSWWSYY, CDR2 QGS. The CDR3 nucleotides are TGTGCTCTTGGGGGACTCGGGCGACGATTGGGGGATACGGGGCGAGACACCGATAAACTCATCTTT. This encodes CALGGLGRRLGDTGRDTDKLIF.

As concerns this clone: The likely explanation is a read error, given a far larger clone one base away. This CDR3 is also generated by other DNA sequences in the sample. J is TRDJ1 and V is TRAV14/DV4, with D uncertain. TCRdb carries no J gene annotation; the J gene was assigned here by matching the DNA with germline. The CDR3 is 13 amino acids. With 10 bases removed from V and 3 bases from J, the gap between germline ends came to 15 bases. Germline V gene data show CDR1 as TSDPSYG and CDR2 as QGSYDQQN (reference sequence). CDR3 residues: CATLIRVADKLIF. CDR3 in DNA: TGTGCAACTCTTATCCGGGTAGCCGATAAACTCATCTTT.

This clone has a handful of counts. The likely explanation is a read error, given a far larger clone one base away. The gene calls are TRDV1 and TRDJ1; D may be TRDD3 (6 bases). In the absence of a J gene in TCRdb, the DNA was matched to germline to assign it here. CDR3 length: 22 residues. The germline gives CDR1 TSWWSYY, CDR2 QGS. The CDR3 nucleotides are TGTGCCCTTGGGGAACCCCCGCGGGGTCGGGGGCGTTCTGGGGCTGTCCTGGATAAACTCATCTTT. Translated: CALGEPPRGRGRSGAVLDKLIF.

This clone was detected a few times. A read error is the likely source, as a far larger clone sits one nucleotide away. Different DNA sequences within this sample yield the same CDR3. CDR3 in DNA: TGTGCCTGTGACACGGCGACCGGGGGAGATACAGGATTGACAGCACAACTCTTCTTT. Translation: CACDTATGGDTGLTAQLFF. The V call is TRDV2, the J call TRDJ2; tentative D call: TRDD3 (6 bases). Since TCRdb gives no J gene, matching the DNA to germline was used here to assign it. Trimming removed 1 base at V and 2 bases at J, with 22 bases between. CDR3 length equals 19 residues. Germline CDR1 is GEAIGNYY and CDR2 is EKD.

This clone was seen ten or more times. This DNA's translation and the protein TCRdb lists, from a much larger clone, do not match at residue 13, likely due to a read error; the protein shown is translated from the DNA. V gene TRDV1 combines with J gene TRDJ1; possible D gene TRDD3, 6 bases. The germline V gene encodes CDR1 TSWWSYY and CDR2 QGS. The CDR3 length is 16 residues. The CDR3 nucleotides are TGTGCTCTTCCGTGGGGGTCTGAGTCGTACACCGATGAACTCATCTTT. This encodes CALPWGSESYTDELIF.

With respect to this clone: TCRdb's listed protein matches a much larger clone and diverges from this DNA's translation at residue 16, likely through a read error; the protein shown comes from the DNA. The chain employs TRDV1 and TRDJ1, with no clear D. This CDR3 spans 17 amino acids. The germline V gene encodes CDR1 TSWWSYY and CDR2 QGS. In DNA, the CDR3 is TGTGCTCTTGGGGAACTTCCATCATATATCTTCACCGATAAACTCACCTTT. It encodes CALGELPSYIFTDKLTF.

In its sample, this clone was seen a few times. The translation of this DNA and the TCRdb protein of a much larger clone differ at residue 13, probably owing to a read error; the protein shown here is translated from the DNA. The chain recombines TRDV1 with TRDJ1; D unresolved. The CDR3 runs 16 residues. Germline CDR1 is TSWWSYY and CDR2 is QGS. CDR3 DNA: TGTGCTCTTGGGGACAAGGTACTGATCCCGTCCGATGAACTCATCTTT. Its protein is CALGDKVLIPSDELIF.

Worth noting for this clone: TCRdb assigns this DNA the protein of a much larger clone, which departs from its translation at residue 13; this likely reflects a read error, and the protein shown comes from translating the DNA. The J gene is TRDJ1, the V gene TRDV1, with TRDD3 matching 12 bases. CDR3 size: 16 residues. The germline gives CDR1 TSWWSYY, CDR2 QGS. This chain's CDR3 is CALVGTGGYNTDNLIF. The CDR3 DNA is TGTGCTCTTGTGGGTACTGGGGGATACAACACCGATAACCTCATCTTT.

In the case of this clone: This DNA's translation differs at residue 7 from TCRdb's protein, which comes from a much larger clone; a read error is likely, and the protein shown is translated from the DNA. V usage is TRDV2 and J usage is TRDJ1, with D maybe TRDD3 (6 bases). TCRdb is silent on the J gene; assignment here came from matching the DNA to germline. The CDR3 has 17 amino acids. V lost 3 bases to trimming and J lost 0 bases, with 19 bases between them. Germline assignment: CDR1 GEAIGNYY and CDR2 EKD. The CDR3 sequence: CACDALPGDTYTDKLIF. The DNA for the CDR3 is TGTGCCTGTGACGCCTTACCGGGGGACACGTACACCGATAAACTCATCTTT.

In the case of this clone: A read error likely explains why the TCRdb protein, taken from a much larger clone, differs from this DNA's translation at residue 5; the protein shown is translated from the DNA. The V and J genes are TRDV1 and TRDJ1; 9 nucleotides align to TRDD3. V was pared by 5 bases and J by 3 bases, with 16 bases of the junction left unmatched. The CDR3 spans 18 residues. The germline V gene has CDR1 TSWWSYY and CDR2 QGS. The DNA for the CDR3 is TGTGCTCTTGGGTATCCCTCTACGCGGGGATACGCACCCGATAAACTCATCTTT. Its protein is CALGYPSTRGYAPDKLIF.

Comment on this clone: For this DNA, TCRdb reports the protein of a much larger clone, which diverges at residue 9, most likely from a read error; the protein presented here is translated directly from the DNA. The V and J genes are TRDV1 and TRDJ3, with TRDD3 identical over 9 bases. No J gene was available from TCRdb, and it was assigned here by a germline match of the DNA. Germline CDR1 TSWWSYY, CDR2 QGS. CDR3 length: 24 residues. V lost 5 bases and J lost 0; bases outside the gene matches: 23. Here the CDR3 DNA reads TGTGCTCTTGGGCCCATCCCCTTCCCACGAACTGGGGGACTGTACTCCTGGGACACCCGACAGATGTTTTTC. It is translated as CALGPIPFPRTGGLYSWDTRQMFF.

With regard to this clone: The protein given by TCRdb reflects a much larger clone and differs at residue 3 from this DNA's translation, likely from a read error; the protein shown is the DNA's translation. The chain couples TRDV1 to TRDJ1; 7 positions match TRDD3. TCRdb gives no J gene; it was assigned here by matching the DNA to germline. The CDR3 covers 24 residues. The V gene's germline CDR1 is TSWWSYY and CDR2 QGS. In DNA form, the CDR3 reads TGTGCTCCTGGGGAACGGGATACAAGCGGGATACTAACCCCCGATGGAGTTAACACCGATAAACTCATCTTT. It encodes CAPGERDTSGILTPDGVNTDKLIF.